This T cell receptor beta chain is from a study of T cells in Graves' hyperthyroidism and ophthalmopathy. The ends were cut back, 3 bases at V and 7 bases at J, with 19 bases in the middle. Germline V lookup: CDR1 LNHNV, CDR2 YYDKDF (reference sequence). The CDR3 length is 15 residues. Out of 8.5 to 10 ml of fresh peripheral blood came the PBMCs. RNA transcripts yielded amplified TCR beta CDR3 regions. First-round RT-PCR of the TCR CDR3 relied on the HTBI primer set. TCRdb reprocessed the multiplex PCR reads with MiXCR, giving one entry per CDR3 protein. This repertoire shows about 420,000 distinct CDR3 sequences, less than 20% found once; its top ten account for just under 8%.

The chain recombines TRBV15 with TRBJ2-7; D gene uncertain. Material for sequencing was blood. The clonotype comes from a woman under 30 with Graves' hyperthyroidism. The CDR3 DNA sequence: TGTGCCACCAGCAGGGCCCTTCCCGGTCGAGATGAGCAGTACTTC. Protein sequence: CATSRALPGRDEQYF.